A single sample gave rise to the 9 T cell receptor beta chains below, sequenced in a study of cytomegalovirus exposure and HLA in healthy donors. Primers for the PCR totalled 60 Vbeta and 13 Jbeta. The protocol was immunoSEQ multiplex PCR, while the TCRdb copy is restricted to in-frame clones and leaves out a portion. The sample consists of about 140,000 clones, about 75% of them appearing once. Sequencing was carried out using PBMCs. The receptors here all came from a young man in good health and CMV-seropositive.

The chain couples TRBV5-5 to TRBJ2-6, with TRBD2 as a possible D gene (6 bases). The germline V gene has CDR1 SGHKS and CDR2 YYEKEE (reference sequence). Trimming took off 1 base at V and 1 base at J, with 15 bases between the two ends. CDR3 length equals 18 residues. The CDR3 protein is CASSLFPLAGSGANVLTF. The CDR3 DNA reads TGTGCCAGCAGCTTGTTCCCCCTTGCGGGATCTGGGGCCAACGTCCTGACTTTC.

The rearrangement joins TRBV5-6 to TRBJ2-3; D unclear. The V and J ends lost 2 bases and 2 bases respectively, with 9 bases between them. This CDR3 region has 14 residues. The germline V gene encodes CDR1 SGHDT and CDR2 YYEEEE. The DNA of the CDR3 is TGTGCCAGCAGCTTCCTCACTACCACAGATACGCAGTATTTT. It translates to CASSFLTTTDTQYF. The full variable domain, in which reference TRBV5-6 and TRBJ2-3 provide the parts outside the CDR3, is DAGVTQSPTHLIKTRGQQVTLRCSPKSGHDTVSWYQQALGQGPQFIFQYYEEEERQRGNFPDRFSGHQFPNYSSELNVNALLLGDSALYLCASSFLTTTDTQYFGPGTRLTVL.

This clone was observed a few times. The chain links TRBV7-9 to TRBJ2-2; D not certain. Germline V gene lookup returns CDR1 SEHNR and CDR2 FQNEAQ (reference sequence). This CDR3 spans 13 amino acids. V was pared by 1 base and J by 4 bases, with 4 bases between. In nucleotides, the CDR3 is TGTGCCAGCAGCTTAGTGAGCACCGGGGAGCTGTTTTTT. As protein: CASSLVSTGELFF.

The gene calls are TRBV29-1 and TRBJ2-6; D is perhaps TRBD2 (7 bases). The V and J ends lost 6 bases and 0 bases respectively, with 18 bases between them. CDR3 length equals 17 residues. The germline gives CDR1 SQVTM, CDR2 ANQGSEA. The CDR3 sequence: CSVGGGSSSSGANVLTF. The CDR3, as DNA: TGCAGCGTGGGGGGGGGCAGTTCCAGCTCTGGGGCCAACGTCCTGACTTTC.

The chain is built from TRBV27 and TRBJ2-1, with 8 positions matching TRBD2. The CDR3 extends over 18 amino acids. CDR1 is MNHEY, CDR2 SMNVEV, per germline (reference sequence). V shed 8 bases and J 0 bases; nucleotides not matched to a gene: 15. For the CDR3, the DNA is TGTGCCAGCCGGGGGGGGGCGGGCCATACTAGCTCCTACAATGAGCAGTTCTTC. Residues: CASRGGAGHTSSYNEQFF.

The chain employs TRBV4-3 and TRBJ2-3; 12 positions agree with TRBD2. The CDR3 has 16 residues. Germline loops: CDR1 LGHNA, CDR2 YSLEER. V was pared by 4 bases and J by 5 bases, with 7 bases of the junction left unmatched. CDR3 in DNA: TGCGCCAGCAGCCTCCGACTAGCGGGAGTAGGAGATACGCAGTATTTT. This gives the protein CASSLRLAGVGDTQYF.

The chain is built from TRBV5-1 and TRBJ1-3, with TRBD1 matching 8 bases. The germline CDR1 and CDR2 sequences are SGHRS and YFSETQ. This CDR3 region has 15 residues. Losses at the gene ends were 3 bases for V and 4 bases for J; bases not matched to a gene: 6. For the CDR3, the DNA is TGCGCCAGCAGCTACGGACAGGGTCCCGGAAACACCATATATTTT. Amino acids: CASSYGQGPGNTIYF.

CDR3 loop: CASSRISGSSDTQYF. The CDR3 nucleotides read TGTGCCAGCAGCCGTATATCGGGAAGCTCAGATACGCAGTATTTT. The chain combines TRBV28 with TRBJ2-3; maybe TRBD2 (5 bases). CDR1 and CDR2 (germline): MDHEN, SYDVKM. The CDR3 extends over 15 amino acids. V was cut by 6 bases and J by 4 bases, with 17 bases left in between.

The genes are TRBV20-1 and TRBJ1-1; the D gene is possibly TRBD1 (5 bases). The CDR3 consists of 11 residues. Between the trimmed V and J ends, which lost 7 bases and 0 bases, there was a span of 6 bases. The germline V gene encodes CDR1 DFQATT and CDR2 SNEGSKA (reference sequence). CDR3 bases: TGCAGTGACAGGCTGAACACTGAAGCTTTCTTT. As protein: CSDRLNTEAFF.